A selection of T cell receptor beta chains follows, all from one sample in a study of control samples from healthy donors and cancer patients. TCRdb's table, derived via immunoSEQ multiplex PCR, lists solely in-frame clones and lacks some. The sample lists some 34,000 clones; around 93% were seen once. Sample: PBMCs. Receptors were obtained from a man aged 35 to 55 with colorectal cancer. CDR3s include the opening cysteine and the closing phenylalanine or tryptophan.

j_call v_call cdr3_aa
TRBJ2-7 TRBV6-4 CASSDVELLPSEQYF
TRBJ2-1 TRBV6-5 CASVGHIGDEQFF
TRBJ2-1 TRBV15 CATSPRQGQGVYEQFF
TRBJ1-4 TRBV18 CASSPQGMEKLFF
TRBJ1-6 TRBV7-8 CASSVGTALGSPLHF
TRBJ1-5 TRBV19 CASSAGNWPQHF
TRBJ1-2 TRBV3-1/TRBV3-2 CASSPPVGRQGAWGGYTF
TRBJ1-5 TRBV3-1/TRBV3-2 CASSQGTGNNQPQHF
TRBJ2-1 TRBV12-3/TRBV12-4 CASRRTLAGVFF
TRBJ2-2 TRBV5-8 CASSFVPGQGKTGELFF
TRBJ2-5 TRBV7-3 CASSLGGQQETQYF
TRBJ2-3 TRBV9 CASSGGAWTSTDTQYF
TRBJ1-2 TRBV7-9 CASSLVDRIFGYTF
TRBJ2-3 TRBV7-2 CASSIGRGPDTQYF
TRBJ1-2 TRBV18 CASSPSLQGRIFGYTF
TRBJ2-1 TRBV11-3 CASSLVVAGKNEQFF
TRBJ2-3 TRBV5-8 CASSSGPSIPTDTQYF